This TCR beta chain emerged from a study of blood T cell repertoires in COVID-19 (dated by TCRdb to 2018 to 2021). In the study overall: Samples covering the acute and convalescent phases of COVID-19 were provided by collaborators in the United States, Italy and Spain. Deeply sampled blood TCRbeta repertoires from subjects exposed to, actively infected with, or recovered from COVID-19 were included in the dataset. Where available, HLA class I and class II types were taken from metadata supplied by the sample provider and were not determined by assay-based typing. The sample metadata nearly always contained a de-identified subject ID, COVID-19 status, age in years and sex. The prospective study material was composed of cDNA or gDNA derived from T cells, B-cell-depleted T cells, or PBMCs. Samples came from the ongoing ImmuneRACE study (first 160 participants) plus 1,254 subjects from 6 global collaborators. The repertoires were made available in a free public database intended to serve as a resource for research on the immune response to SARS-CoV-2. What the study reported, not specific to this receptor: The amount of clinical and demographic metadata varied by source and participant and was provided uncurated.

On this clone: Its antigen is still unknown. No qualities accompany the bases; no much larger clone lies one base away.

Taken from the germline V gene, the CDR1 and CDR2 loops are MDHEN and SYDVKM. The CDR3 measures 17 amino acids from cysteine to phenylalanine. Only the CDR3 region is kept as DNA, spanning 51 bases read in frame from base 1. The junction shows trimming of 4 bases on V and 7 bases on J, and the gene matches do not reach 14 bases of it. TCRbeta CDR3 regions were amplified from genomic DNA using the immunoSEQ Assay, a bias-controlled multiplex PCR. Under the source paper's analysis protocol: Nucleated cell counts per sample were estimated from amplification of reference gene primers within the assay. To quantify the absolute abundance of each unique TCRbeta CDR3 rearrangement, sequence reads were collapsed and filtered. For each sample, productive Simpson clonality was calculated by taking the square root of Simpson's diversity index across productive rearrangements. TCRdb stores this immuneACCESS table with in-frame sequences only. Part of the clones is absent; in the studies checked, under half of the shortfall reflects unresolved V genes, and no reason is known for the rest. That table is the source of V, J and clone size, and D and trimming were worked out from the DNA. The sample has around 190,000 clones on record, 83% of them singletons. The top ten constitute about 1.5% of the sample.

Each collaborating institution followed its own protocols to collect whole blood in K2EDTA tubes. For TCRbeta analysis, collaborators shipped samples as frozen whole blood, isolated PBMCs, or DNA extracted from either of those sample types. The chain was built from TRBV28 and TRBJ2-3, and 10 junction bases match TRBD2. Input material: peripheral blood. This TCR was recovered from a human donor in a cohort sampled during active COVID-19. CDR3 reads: CASSSQGVAGGLHTQYF. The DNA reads TGTGCCAGCAGTTCCCAGGGGGTAGCGGGAGGACTACATACGCAGTATTTT. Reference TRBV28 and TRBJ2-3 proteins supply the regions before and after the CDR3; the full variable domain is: DVKVTQSSRYLVKRTGEKVFLECVQDMDHENMFWYRQDPGLGLRLIYFSYDVKMKEKGDIPEGYSVSREKKERFSLILESASTNQTSMYLCASSSQGVAGGLHTQYFGPGTRLTVL.